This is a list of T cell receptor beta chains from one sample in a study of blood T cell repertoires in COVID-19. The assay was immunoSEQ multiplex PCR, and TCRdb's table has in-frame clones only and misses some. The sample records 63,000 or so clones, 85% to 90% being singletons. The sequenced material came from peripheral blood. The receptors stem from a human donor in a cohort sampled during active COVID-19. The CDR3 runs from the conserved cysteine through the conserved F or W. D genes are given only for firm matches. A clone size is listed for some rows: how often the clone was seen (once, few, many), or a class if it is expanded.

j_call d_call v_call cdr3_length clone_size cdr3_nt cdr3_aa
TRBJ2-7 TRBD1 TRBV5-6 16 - TGTGCCAGCAGCTTCGGGGACAGGCAACACTCCTACGAGCAGTACTTC CASSFGDRQHSYEQYF
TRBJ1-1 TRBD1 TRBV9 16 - TGTGCCAGCAGCGCAGGGGGCCAGGGAGGGAACACTGAAGCTTTCTTT CASSAGGQGGNTEAFF
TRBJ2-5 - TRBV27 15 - TGTGCCAGCAGGACAGGGGAGGGCTTAGGGGAGACCCAGTACTTC CASRTGEGLGETQYF
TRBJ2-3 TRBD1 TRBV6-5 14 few TGTGCCAGCAGTTCCCTGTCAGGGGGAGATACGCAGTATTTT CASSSLSGGDTQYF
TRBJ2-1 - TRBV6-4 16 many TGTGCCAGCAGTGACTCGGACGGAGGGGCCTACAATGAGCAGTTCTTC CASSDSDGGAYNEQFF
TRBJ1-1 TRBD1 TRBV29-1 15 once TGCAGCGTCCCCGGGACAGGGGGAGGGAACACTGAAGCTTTCTTT CSVPGTGGGNTEAFF
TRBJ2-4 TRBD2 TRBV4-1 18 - TGCGCCAGCAGCGGGACTAGCGGGAGGTTGGGGATCAAAAACATTCAGTACTTC CASSGTSGRLGIKNIQYF
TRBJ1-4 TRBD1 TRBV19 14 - TGTGCCAGTAGTATAACGGACAGGGCTGAAAAACTGTTTTTT CASSITDRAEKLFF
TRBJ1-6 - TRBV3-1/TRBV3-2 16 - TGTGCCAGCAGCCAAGGGGGGACGGCGGGAAATTCACCCCTCCACTTT CASSQGGTAGNSPLHF
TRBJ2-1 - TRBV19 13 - TGTGCCAGTAGCACCACTAGCTTAAATGAGCAGTTCTTC CASSTTSLNEQFF
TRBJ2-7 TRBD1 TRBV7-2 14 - TGTGCCAGCAGCTTAAGGGGACAGGGTTACGAGCAGTACTTC CASSLRGQGYEQYF
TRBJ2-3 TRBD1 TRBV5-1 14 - TGCGCCAGCAGCTCACAGGGGGCTGGGGATACGCAGTATTTT CASSSQGAGDTQYF
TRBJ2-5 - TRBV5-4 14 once TGTGCCAGCAGCTTGGTCGGCGGCCAAGAGACCCAGTACTTC CASSLVGGQETQYF
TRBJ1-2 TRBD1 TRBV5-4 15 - TGTGCCAGCAGGTCTCCGGGACAGGGGGCTCACGGCTACACCTTC CASRSPGQGAHGYTF
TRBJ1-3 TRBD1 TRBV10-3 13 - TGTGCCATCACGGTGGACAGGGGAAACACCATATATTTT CAITVDRGNTIYF
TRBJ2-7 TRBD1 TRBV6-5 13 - TGTGCCAGCAACCCGGGACAGGGGTACGAGCAGTACTTC CASNPGQGYEQYF